This entry is about one TCR beta chain. The antigen is undetermined. The CDR3 spans 15 residues. V gave up 5 bases and J gave up 0 bases; unmatched junction bases: 6. From germline, CDR1 is SEHNR and CDR2 FQNEAQ (reference sequence). This record comes from a study of response to subunit inactivated influenza vaccine. Notes on the study in general: That few new T cells are recruited by each seasonal influenza vaccination was the authors' suggestion.

MiXCR was run by TCRdb on the RT-PCR reads, yielding one entry per CDR3 protein. The table records fewer than 600,000 distinct CDR3 sequences, roughly 7.6% of them present only once. This rearrangement joins TRBV7-9 to TRBJ2-7; 8 bases are a match to TRBD1. The source is a man between 50 and 69 years old who received an inactivated influenza vaccine. Specimen: PBMCs from blood, collected approximately 25 months after vaccination. Here the CDR3 reads CASSDGQGYSYEQYF. The CDR3 nucleotides are TGTGCCAGCAGCGACGGACAGGGCTACTCCTACGAGCAGTACTTC. Filled out from reference TRBV7-9 and TRBJ2-7, the complete variable domain reads DTGVSQNPRHKITKRGQNVTFRCDPISEHNRLYWYRQTLGQGPEFLTYFQNEAQLEKSRLLSDRFSAERPKGSFSTLEIQRTEQGDSAMYLCASSDGQGYSYEQYFGPGTRLTVT.